This TCR beta chain was sequenced during a study of cytomegalovirus exposure and HLA in healthy donors. This clone came up once. Use of 60 Vbeta and 13 Jbeta primers characterized the PCR. This table comes from immunoSEQ multiplex PCR, and its TCRdb copy is limited to in-frame clones, with some not included. The sample holds around 120,000 clones, about 75% seen once. V was clipped by 5 bases and J by 2 bases; unmatched bases: 9. Germline values: CDR1 GTSNPN, CDR2 SVGIG (reference sequence). There are 15 residues in the CDR3. Sequenced material: PBMCs. This receptor was identified in a man between 60 and 70 years old in good health and CMV-seropositive. This chain links TRBV30 with TRBJ1-3, with 7 nucleotides matching TRBD1. CDR3 residues: CAWDRAPAPGNTIYF. In nucleotides, the CDR3 is TGTGCCTGGGACAGGGCGCCGGCGCCTGGAAACACCATATATTTT.